This T cell receptor (beta chain) originates from a study of cytomegalovirus exposure and HLA in healthy donors. Notes on this clone: Antigen specificity is unknown.

Study findings and constraints: 87-base-pair reads could not separate some V segments, including TRBV6-2 and TRBV6-3.

This CDR3 spans 13 amino acids. Trimming took 3 bases from V and 6 from J, leaving 11 bases between them. CDR1 and CDR2 (germline): MNHNS, SASEGT. PCR used 60 Vbeta primers and 13 Jbeta primers. Per the original methods: Unique TCR beta chains numbered around 80 million in a later analysis, with around 10 million shared. Clones were read by immunoSEQ multiplex PCR, and TCRdb kept only the in-frame ones, dropping some. The V and J calls and clone size come from that table; D and trimming were worked out from the DNA. This sample carries about 150,000 clones, less than 10% of them seen once, and the ten largest clones take less than 2%.

This sequence was found in a man aged 50 or older in good health and CMV-seronegative. V gene TRBV6-1 combines with J gene TRBJ1-1; no firm D call. Material for sequencing was PBMCs. In DNA, the CDR3 is TGTGCCAGCAGTGATAGGACGGACTCTGAAGCTTTCTTT. This sequence encodes CASSDRTDSEAFF.